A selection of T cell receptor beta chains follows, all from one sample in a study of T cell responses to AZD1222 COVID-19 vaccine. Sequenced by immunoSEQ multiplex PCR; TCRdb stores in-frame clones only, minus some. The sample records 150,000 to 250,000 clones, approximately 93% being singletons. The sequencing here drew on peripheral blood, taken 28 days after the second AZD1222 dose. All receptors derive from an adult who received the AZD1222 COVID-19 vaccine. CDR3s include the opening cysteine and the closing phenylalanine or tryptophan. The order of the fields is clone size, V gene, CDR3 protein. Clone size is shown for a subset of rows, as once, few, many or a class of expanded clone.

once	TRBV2	CASSELQFNQPQHF
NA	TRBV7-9	CASSLATASGRDTDTQYF
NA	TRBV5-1	CASSLNPDRFYGYTF
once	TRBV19	CASSRHVTGRNMLNSPLHF
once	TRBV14	CASSQGSGYQETQYF
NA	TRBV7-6	CASSEGTGKRYEQYF
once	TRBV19	CASSIGVNTEAFF
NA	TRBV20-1	CTGRLQPQHF
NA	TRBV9	CASSVGEGQTYEQYF
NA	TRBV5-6	CASSLGQGTYTEAFF
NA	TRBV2	CASSLQGSAVQETQYF
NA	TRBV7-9	CASSRGGTGATNEKLFF
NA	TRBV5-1	CASSSDGQPNTEAFF
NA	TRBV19	CASSRGITGIVNTEAFF
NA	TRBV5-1	CASGPGAGVITDTQYF
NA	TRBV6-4	CASSDEAGQDTIYF
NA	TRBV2	CASSGDRNRAYEQYF
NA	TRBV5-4	CASSLASGGAGGQYF
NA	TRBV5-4	CASSRGRTENTEAFF
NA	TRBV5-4	CASSFPGGASTEAFF
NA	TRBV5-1	CASSVQGLSTDTQYF
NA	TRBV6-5	CAAVGGPTEAFF
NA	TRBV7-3	CASSFMALRNIQYF
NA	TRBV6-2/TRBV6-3	CASSYAQTREAFF
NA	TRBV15	CATMSGGNYGYTF
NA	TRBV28	CASETGTGGELFF
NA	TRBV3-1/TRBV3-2	CASTLLREGNEQFF
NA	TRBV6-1	CASSDGFRSGYTF
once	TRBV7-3	CASSSRQGASPLHF
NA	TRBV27	CASSLGRRRGSNEKLFF
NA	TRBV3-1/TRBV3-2	CASSHPPGLSTEAFF
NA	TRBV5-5	CASSLVGGPTYQETQYF
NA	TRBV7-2	CASSLVERTEAFF
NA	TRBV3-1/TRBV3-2	CASSQDLIIRTGNTEAFF
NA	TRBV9	CASSPRGDGNTIYF
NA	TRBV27	CASRRASGGTYEQYF